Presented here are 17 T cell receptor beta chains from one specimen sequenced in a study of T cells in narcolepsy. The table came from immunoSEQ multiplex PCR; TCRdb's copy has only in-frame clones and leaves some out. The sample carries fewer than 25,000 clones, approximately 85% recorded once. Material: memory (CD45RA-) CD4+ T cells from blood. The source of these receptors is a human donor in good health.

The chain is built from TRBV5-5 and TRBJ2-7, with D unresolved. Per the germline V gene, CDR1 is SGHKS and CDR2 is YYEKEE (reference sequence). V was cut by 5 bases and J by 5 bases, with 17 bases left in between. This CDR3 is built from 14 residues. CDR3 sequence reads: CASRLSPGHNEQYF. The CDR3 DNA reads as TGTGCCAGCAGGCTTTCCCCCGGCCATAACGAGCAGTACTTC.

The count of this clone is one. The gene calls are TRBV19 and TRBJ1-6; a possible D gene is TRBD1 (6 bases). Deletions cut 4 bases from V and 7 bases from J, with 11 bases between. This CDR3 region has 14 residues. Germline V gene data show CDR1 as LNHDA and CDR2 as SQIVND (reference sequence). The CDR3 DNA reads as TGTGCCAGTAGTAAGGGCAGGGGAAATTCACCCCTCCACTTT. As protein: CASSKGRGNSPLHF.

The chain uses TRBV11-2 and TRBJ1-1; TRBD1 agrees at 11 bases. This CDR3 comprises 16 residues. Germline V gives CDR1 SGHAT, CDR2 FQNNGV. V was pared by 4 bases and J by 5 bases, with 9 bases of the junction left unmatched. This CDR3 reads CASSYSRGQGGTEAFF. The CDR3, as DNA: TGTGCCAGCAGCTACTCGCGGGGACAGGGGGGAACTGAAGCTTTCTTT.

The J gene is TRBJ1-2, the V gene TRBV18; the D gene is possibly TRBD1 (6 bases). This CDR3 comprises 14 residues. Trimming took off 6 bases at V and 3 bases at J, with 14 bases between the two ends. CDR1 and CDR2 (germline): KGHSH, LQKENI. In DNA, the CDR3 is TGTGCCAGCTCCCCGGGGGGCTCGGACTATGGCTACACCTTC. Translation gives CASSPGGSDYGYTF. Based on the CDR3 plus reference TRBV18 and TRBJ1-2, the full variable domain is NAGVMQNPRHLVRRRGQEARLRCSPMKGHSHVYWYRQLPEEGLKFMVYLQKENIIDESGMPKERFSAEFPKEGPSILRIQQVVRGDSAAYFCASSPGGSDYGYTFGSGTRLTVV.

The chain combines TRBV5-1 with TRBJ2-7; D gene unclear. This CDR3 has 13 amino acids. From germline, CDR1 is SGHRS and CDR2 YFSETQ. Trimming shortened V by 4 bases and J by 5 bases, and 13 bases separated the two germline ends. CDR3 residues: CASSAVEAHEQYF. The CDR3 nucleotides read TGCGCCAGCAGCGCCGTAGAAGCTCACGAGCAGTACTTC.

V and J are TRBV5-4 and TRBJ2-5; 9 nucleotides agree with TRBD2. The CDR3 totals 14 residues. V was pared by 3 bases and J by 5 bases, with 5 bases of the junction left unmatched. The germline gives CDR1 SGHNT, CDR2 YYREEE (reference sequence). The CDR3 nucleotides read TGTGCCAGCAGCTCAGCGGGAGGCTTGGAGACCCAGTACTTC. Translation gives CASSSAGGLETQYF.

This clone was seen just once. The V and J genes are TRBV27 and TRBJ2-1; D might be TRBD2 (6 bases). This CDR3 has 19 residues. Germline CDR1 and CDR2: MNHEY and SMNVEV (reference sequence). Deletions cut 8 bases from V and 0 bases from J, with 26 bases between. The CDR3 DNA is TGTGCCAGCGGCTTACCCTGGGACTTTCCCGGAAGCTCCTACAATGAGCAGTTCTTC. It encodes CASGLPWDFPGSSYNEQFF.

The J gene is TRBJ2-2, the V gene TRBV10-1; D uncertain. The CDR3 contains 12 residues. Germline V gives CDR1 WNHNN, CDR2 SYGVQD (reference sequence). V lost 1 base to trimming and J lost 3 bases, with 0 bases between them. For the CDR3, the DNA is TGCGCCAGCAGTGAGTACACCGGGGAGCTGTTTTTT. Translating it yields CASSEYTGELFF.

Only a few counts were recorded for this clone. Here the CDR3 reads CASSRQGVNTGELFF. As DNA, the CDR3 is TGTGCCAGCAGCCGACAGGGGGTTAACACCGGGGAGCTGTTTTTT. V and J are TRBV5-4 and TRBJ2-2; 9 nucleotides align to TRBD1. The CDR3 length is 15 residues. Germline V gene lookup returns CDR1 SGHNT and CDR2 YYREEE (reference sequence). V gave up 4 bases and J gave up 2 bases; unmatched junction bases: 3.

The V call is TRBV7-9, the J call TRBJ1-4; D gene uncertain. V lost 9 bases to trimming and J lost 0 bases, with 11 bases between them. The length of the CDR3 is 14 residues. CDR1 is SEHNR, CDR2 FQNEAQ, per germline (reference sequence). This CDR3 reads CASLQAATNEKLFF. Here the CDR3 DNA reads TGTGCCAGTTTGCAGGCTGCAACTAATGAAAAACTGTTTTTT.

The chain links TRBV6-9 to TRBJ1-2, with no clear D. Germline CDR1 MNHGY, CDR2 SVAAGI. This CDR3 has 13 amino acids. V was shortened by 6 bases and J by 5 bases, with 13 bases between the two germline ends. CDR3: CASRVQGGYGYTF. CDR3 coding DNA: TGTGCCAGCAGGGTCCAAGGAGGGTATGGCTACACCTTC.

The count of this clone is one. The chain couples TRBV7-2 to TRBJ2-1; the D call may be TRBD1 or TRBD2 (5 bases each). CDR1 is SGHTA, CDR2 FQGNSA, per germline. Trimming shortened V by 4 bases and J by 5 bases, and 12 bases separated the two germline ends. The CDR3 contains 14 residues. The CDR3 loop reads CASSSPGPHNEQFF. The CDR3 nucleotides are TGTGCCAGCAGCTCCCCGGGACCCCACAATGAGCAGTTCTTC. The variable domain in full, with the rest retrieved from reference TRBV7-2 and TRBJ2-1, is GAGVSQSPSNKVTEKGKDVELRCDPISGHTALYWYRQSLGQGLEFLIYFQGNSAPDKSGLPSDRFSAERTGGSVSTLTIQRTQQEDSAVYLCASSSPGPHNEQFFGPGTRLTVL.

CDR3 sequence (DNA): TGTGCCAGCTCACCACTCGGGGAAGCCAAAAACATTCAGTACTTC. This encodes CASSPLGEAKNIQYF. This chain uses TRBV18 with TRBJ2-4; tentative D call: TRBD2 (5 bases). This CDR3 is 15 amino acids long. The germline gives CDR1 KGHSH, CDR2 LQKENI. Deletions cut 1 base from V and 0 bases from J, with 7 bases between.

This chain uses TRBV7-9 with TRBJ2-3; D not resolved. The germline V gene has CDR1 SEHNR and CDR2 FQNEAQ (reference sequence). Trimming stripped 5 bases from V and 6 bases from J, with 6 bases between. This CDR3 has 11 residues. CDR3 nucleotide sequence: TGTGCCAGCAGCCGATCCGATACGCAGTATTTT. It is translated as CASSRSDTQYF.

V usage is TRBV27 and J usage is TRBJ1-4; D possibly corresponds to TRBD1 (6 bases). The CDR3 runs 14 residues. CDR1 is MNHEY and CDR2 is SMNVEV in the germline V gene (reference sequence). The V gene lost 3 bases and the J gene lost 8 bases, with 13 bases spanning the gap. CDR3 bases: TGTGCCAGCAGTTTGCCAGGGGTGGGGGAAAAACTGTTTTTT. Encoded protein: CASSLPGVGEKLFF.

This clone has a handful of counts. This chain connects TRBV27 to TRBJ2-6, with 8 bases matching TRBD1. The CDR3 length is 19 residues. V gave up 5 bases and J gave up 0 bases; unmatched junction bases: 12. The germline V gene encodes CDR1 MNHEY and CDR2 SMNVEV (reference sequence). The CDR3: CASSRITGTGGSGANVLTF. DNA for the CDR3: TGTGCCAGCAGTAGGATAACCGGGACAGGCGGCTCTGGGGCCAACGTCCTGACTTTC.

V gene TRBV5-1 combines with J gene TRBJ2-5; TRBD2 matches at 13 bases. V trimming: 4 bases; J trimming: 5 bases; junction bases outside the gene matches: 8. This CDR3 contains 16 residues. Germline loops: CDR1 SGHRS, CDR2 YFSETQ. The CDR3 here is CASSNPTSGGRETQYF. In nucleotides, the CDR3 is TGCGCCAGCAGCAACCCGACTAGCGGGGGGAGGGAGACCCAGTACTTC. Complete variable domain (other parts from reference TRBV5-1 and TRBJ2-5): KAGVTQTPRYLIKTRGQQVTLSCSPISGHRSVSWYQQTPGQGLQFLFEYFSETQRNKGNFPGRFSGRQFSNSRSEMNVSTLELGDSALYLCASSNPTSGGRETQYFGPGTRLLVL.